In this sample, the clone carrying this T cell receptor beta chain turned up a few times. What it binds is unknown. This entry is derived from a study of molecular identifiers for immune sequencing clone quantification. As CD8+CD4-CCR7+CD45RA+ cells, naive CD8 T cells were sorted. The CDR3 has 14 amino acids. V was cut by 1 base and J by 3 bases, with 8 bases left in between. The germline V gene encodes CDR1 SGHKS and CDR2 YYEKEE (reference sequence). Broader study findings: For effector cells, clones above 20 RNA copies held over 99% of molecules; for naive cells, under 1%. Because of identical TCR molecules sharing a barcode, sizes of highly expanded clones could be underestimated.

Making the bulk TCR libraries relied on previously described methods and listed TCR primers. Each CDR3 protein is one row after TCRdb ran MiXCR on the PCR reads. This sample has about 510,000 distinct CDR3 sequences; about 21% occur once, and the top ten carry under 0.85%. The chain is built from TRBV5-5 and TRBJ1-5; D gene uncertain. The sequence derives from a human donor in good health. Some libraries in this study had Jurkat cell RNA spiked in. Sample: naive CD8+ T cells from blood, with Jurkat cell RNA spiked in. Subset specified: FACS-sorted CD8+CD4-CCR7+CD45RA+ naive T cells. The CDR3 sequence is CASSLFDYNQPQHF. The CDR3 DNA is TGTGCCAGCAGCTTGTTCGACTACAATCAGCCCCAGCATTTT.